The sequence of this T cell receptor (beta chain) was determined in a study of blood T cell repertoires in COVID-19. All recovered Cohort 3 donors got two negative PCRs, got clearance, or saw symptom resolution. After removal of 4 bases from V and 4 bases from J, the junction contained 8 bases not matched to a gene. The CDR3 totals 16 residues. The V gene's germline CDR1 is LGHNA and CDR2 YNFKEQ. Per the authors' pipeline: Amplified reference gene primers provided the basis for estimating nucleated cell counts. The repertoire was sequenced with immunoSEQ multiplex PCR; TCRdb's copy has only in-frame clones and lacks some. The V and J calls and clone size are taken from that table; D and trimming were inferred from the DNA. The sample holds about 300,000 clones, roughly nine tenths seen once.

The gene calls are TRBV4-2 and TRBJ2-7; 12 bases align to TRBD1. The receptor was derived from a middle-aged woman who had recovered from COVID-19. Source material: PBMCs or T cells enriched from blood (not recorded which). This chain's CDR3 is CASSRRGQGAAYEQYF. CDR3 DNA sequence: TGTGCCAGCAGCCGCCGGGGACAGGGGGCGGCGTACGAGCAGTACTTC.